This entry concerns a single T cell receptor beta chain. Its matching antigen is unknown. This sample is part of a study of cytomegalovirus exposure and HLA in healthy donors. Study conclusions and caveats: One variant, a missense change in DCLRE1C, was linked in a later analysis to TCR beta V- and J-gene trimming. In an earlier analysis, about 90% or about 30%: the productive usage of most TCR beta V segments. Among TCR beta chains of equal frequency, HLA-associated ones were more clonally expanded in a later analysis.

Vbeta (60) and Jbeta (13) primers were used in the PCR. As processed by the authors: A later analysis tallied 87 million or so unique TCR beta chains, around 11 million of them shared. The method was immunoSEQ multiplex PCR; TCRdb's version includes in-frame clones alone and lacks a portion of them. The DNA gave D and trimming, while V, J and clone size come from that table. The sample holds approximately 190,000 clones, roughly 80% seen once. This CDR3 has 13 amino acids. Trimming pared 4 bases from V and 3 bases from J, leaving 9 bases between. Germline CDR1 is SGHDN and CDR2 is FVKESK. The source of this sequence is a man in his forties or fifties in good health and CMV-seronegative. The sequenced sample was PBMCs. The chain employs TRBV14 and TRBJ1-2, with D perhaps TRBD1 (5 bases). Here the CDR3 DNA reads TGTGCCAGCAGCCTGGGACTAGACTATGGCTACACCTTC. Translated, it gives CASSLGLDYGYTF.